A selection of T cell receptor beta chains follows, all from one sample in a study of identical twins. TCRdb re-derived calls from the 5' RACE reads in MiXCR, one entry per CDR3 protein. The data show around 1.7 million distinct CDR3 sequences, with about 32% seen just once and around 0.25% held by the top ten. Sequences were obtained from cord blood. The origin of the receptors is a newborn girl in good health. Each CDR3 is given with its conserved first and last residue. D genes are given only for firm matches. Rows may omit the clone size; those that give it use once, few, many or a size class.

cdr3_aa: CASSLDPGTGDTEAFF
cdr3_nt: TGTGCCAGCAGCTTGGACCCCGGGACAGGGGACACTGAAGCTTTCTTT
d_call: TRBD1
clone_size: few
v_call: TRBV11-2
j_call: TRBJ1-1

cdr3_aa: CARTGEASSTDTQYF
cdr3_nt: TGTGCCAGGACAGGGGAGGCTTCTAGCACAGATACGCAGTATTTT
d_call: TRBD1
clone_size: -
v_call: TRBV19
j_call: TRBJ2-3

cdr3_aa: CACSQVSLGRAYSYNEQFF
cdr3_nt: TGTGCCTGCAGCCAAGTGAGTTTGGGGCGGGCCTACTCCTACAATGAGCAGTTCTTC
d_call: -
clone_size: -
v_call: TRBV3-1
j_call: TRBJ2-1

cdr3_aa: CASSVATGDYNEQFF
cdr3_nt: TGTGCCAGCAGCGTAGCCACAGGGGACTACAATGAGCAGTTCTTC
d_call: TRBD1
clone_size: -
v_call: TRBV9
j_call: TRBJ2-1

cdr3_aa: CASSVTGIAGYTF
cdr3_nt: TGTGCCAGCAGCGTGACAGGTATAGCTGGCTACACCTTC
d_call: -
clone_size: few
v_call: TRBV7-9
j_call: TRBJ1-2

cdr3_aa: CASSGGRAIEAFF
cdr3_nt: TGTGCCAGCAGTGGTGGCAGGGCGATTGAAGCTTTCTTT
d_call: -
clone_size: -
v_call: TRBV2
j_call: TRBJ1-1

cdr3_aa: CASSQYSQGNEKLFF
cdr3_nt: TGCGCCAGCAGCCAATATAGTCAGGGTAATGAAAAACTGTTTTTT
d_call: -
clone_size: -
v_call: TRBV4-1
j_call: TRBJ1-4

cdr3_aa: CASSLEGSEDGYTF
cdr3_nt: TGCGCCAGCAGCTTGGAGGGATCGGAGGATGGCTACACCTTC
d_call: -
clone_size: -
v_call: TRBV5-1
j_call: TRBJ1-2

cdr3_aa: CSARGGTDTEAFF
cdr3_nt: TGCAGTGCTAGAGGTGGGACGGACACTGAAGCTTTCTTT
d_call: -
clone_size: -
v_call: TRBV20-1
j_call: TRBJ1-1

cdr3_aa: CASSQSGRTSYGYTF
cdr3_nt: TGTGCCAGCAGCCAATCGGGACGGACGTCCTATGGCTACACCTTC
d_call: -
clone_size: -
v_call: TRBV4-2
j_call: TRBJ1-2

cdr3_aa: CASSPGRPRTDTQYF
cdr3_nt: TGTGCCAGCAGCCCAGGAAGACCCCGCACAGATACGCAGTATTTT
d_call: -
clone_size: -
v_call: TRBV12-3/TRBV12-4
j_call: TRBJ2-3

cdr3_aa: CASSSYQGATGELFF
cdr3_nt: TGTGCCAGCAGTAGTTATCAGGGGGCTACCGGGGAGCTGTTTTTT
d_call: TRBD1
clone_size: few
v_call: TRBV6-5
j_call: TRBJ2-2

cdr3_aa: CASSFHGTQNYEQYF
cdr3_nt: TGTGCCAGCAGCTTCCACGGGACACAGAACTACGAGCAGTACTTC
d_call: -
clone_size: -
v_call: TRBV3-1
j_call: TRBJ2-7

cdr3_aa: CASRDRESNQPQHF
cdr3_nt: TGTGCCAGCAGGGACAGAGAGAGCAATCAGCCCCAGCATTTT
d_call: -
clone_size: -
v_call: TRBV21-1
j_call: TRBJ1-5

cdr3_aa: CASTKGGKWADTQYF
cdr3_nt: TGTGCCAGCACCAAGGGGGGTAAATGGGCAGATACGCAGTATTTT
d_call: -
clone_size: -
v_call: TRBV25-1
j_call: TRBJ2-3

cdr3_aa: CASSLWVQQGTQYF
cdr3_nt: TGCGCCAGCAGCTTGTGGGTTCAGCAAGGGACCCAGTACTTC
d_call: -
clone_size: -
v_call: TRBV5-1
j_call: TRBJ2-5

cdr3_aa: CASSVFGGGVYEQYF
cdr3_nt: TGTGCCAGCAGCGTTTTTGGCGGGGGCGTGTACGAGCAGTACTTC
d_call: -
clone_size: -
v_call: TRBV9
j_call: TRBJ2-7

cdr3_aa: CASSFRVEEQYF
cdr3_nt: TGTGCCAGCAGTTTTAGGGTGGAAGAGCAGTACTTC
d_call: -
clone_size: -
v_call: TRBV12-3/TRBV12-4
j_call: TRBJ2-7

cdr3_aa: CASSSGGAYNEQFF
cdr3_nt: TGTGCCAGCAGTAGCGGGGGGGCCTACAATGAGCAGTTCTTC
d_call: TRBD2
clone_size: many
v_call: TRBV5-1
j_call: TRBJ2-1

cdr3_aa: CASSWTRAGTEAFF
cdr3_nt: TGCGCCAGCAGCTGGACCAGGGCTGGCACTGAAGCTTTCTTT
d_call: -
clone_size: -
v_call: TRBV5-1
j_call: TRBJ1-1

cdr3_aa: CASSLTDRGRTEAFF
cdr3_nt: TGTGCCAGCAGCCTCACTGACAGGGGGAGGACTGAAGCTTTCTTT
d_call: TRBD1
clone_size: -
v_call: TRBV7-9
j_call: TRBJ1-1

cdr3_aa: CASSLANRNSPLHF
cdr3_nt: TGTGCCAGCAGCTTAGCTAACAGAAATTCACCCCTCCACTTT
d_call: -
clone_size: -
v_call: TRBV7-9
j_call: TRBJ1-6

cdr3_aa: CSAREAGTGPPTQYF
cdr3_nt: TGCAGTGCTAGAGAGGCCGGGACAGGGCCCCCTACCCAGTACTTC
d_call: TRBD1
clone_size: -
v_call: TRBV20-1
j_call: TRBJ2-5

cdr3_aa: CASSYVGHRPEAFF
cdr3_nt: TGTGCCAGCAGTTACGTGGGGCATCGACCTGAAGCTTTCTTT
d_call: -
clone_size: -
v_call: TRBV6-2/TRBV6-3
j_call: TRBJ1-1

cdr3_aa: CASRLGRVKGFDRYTF
cdr3_nt: TGTGCCAGCAGGCTGGGCCGGGTGAAGGGTTTTGATCGCTACACCTTC
d_call: -
clone_size: -
v_call: TRBV11-2
j_call: TRBJ1-2

cdr3_aa: CASRARDRFHEAFF
cdr3_nt: TGTGCCAGCAGGGCCCGGGACAGGTTCCATGAAGCTTTCTTT
d_call: TRBD1
clone_size: -
v_call: TRBV12-3/TRBV12-4
j_call: TRBJ1-1

cdr3_aa: CSARVTNYGYTF
cdr3_nt: TGCAGCGCCAGGGTGACTAACTATGGCTACACCTTC
d_call: -
clone_size: -
v_call: TRBV29-1
j_call: TRBJ1-2

cdr3_aa: CASSERDRFSGANVLTF
cdr3_nt: TGTGCCAGCAGTGAGAGGGACAGGTTCTCTGGGGCCAACGTCCTGACTTTC
d_call: TRBD1
clone_size: few
v_call: TRBV6-1
j_call: TRBJ2-6

cdr3_aa: CASSNIGTDQETQYF
cdr3_nt: TGCGCCAGCAGCAATATTGGGACGGATCAAGAGACCCAGTACTTC
d_call: -
clone_size: many
v_call: TRBV5-1
j_call: TRBJ2-5

cdr3_aa: CASSAQGQFQSGYTF
cdr3_nt: TGTGCCAGCAGCGCTCAGGGACAGTTCCAATCTGGCTACACCTTC
d_call: TRBD1
clone_size: -
v_call: TRBV6-1
j_call: TRBJ1-2

cdr3_aa: CASRPTGGAGEKLFF
cdr3_nt: TGTGCCAGCAGACCGACAGGGGGCGCGGGAGAAAAACTGTTTTTT
d_call: TRBD1
clone_size: few
v_call: TRBV6-5
j_call: TRBJ1-4

cdr3_aa: CASTRGLDEQYF
cdr3_nt: TGTGCCAGCACGCGGGGTCTCGACGAGCAGTACTTC
d_call: -
clone_size: -
v_call: TRBV2
j_call: TRBJ2-7

cdr3_aa: CSAPMGQGSSIGYTF
cdr3_nt: TGCAGTGCTCCTATGGGACAGGGGTCGTCCATTGGCTACACCTTC
d_call: TRBD1
clone_size: once
v_call: TRBV20-1
j_call: TRBJ1-2

cdr3_aa: CASSLVSLRGYNEQFF
cdr3_nt: TGCGCCAGCAGCTTGGTTTCCCTTAGGGGGTACAATGAGCAGTTCTTC
d_call: -
clone_size: many
v_call: TRBV5-1
j_call: TRBJ2-1

cdr3_aa: CASTRGDWDTQYF
cdr3_nt: TGTGCCAGCACCCGCGGGGACTGGGATACGCAGTATTTT
d_call: -
clone_size: -
v_call: TRBV6-1
j_call: TRBJ2-3

cdr3_aa: CASRRRQGATRGYTF
cdr3_nt: TGTGCCAGCAGACGGAGACAGGGGGCAACGCGTGGCTACACCTTC
d_call: TRBD1
clone_size: many
v_call: TRBV12-3/TRBV12-4
j_call: TRBJ1-2

cdr3_aa: CASSGRRGQGPEAFF
cdr3_nt: TGTGCCAGCAGTGGCCGCCGGGGACAGGGACCTGAAGCTTTCTTT
d_call: TRBD1
clone_size: few
v_call: TRBV2
j_call: TRBJ1-1

cdr3_aa: CAVRLTGSNYGYTF
cdr3_nt: TGTGCCGTCAGATTGACAGGGTCTAACTATGGCTACACCTTC
d_call: TRBD1
clone_size: -
v_call: TRBV10-3
j_call: TRBJ1-2

cdr3_aa: CASSNRGSNYGYTF
cdr3_nt: TGTGCCAGCAGTAACCGAGGGAGTAACTATGGCTACACCTTC
d_call: -
clone_size: few
v_call: TRBV5-8
j_call: TRBJ1-2

cdr3_aa: CASSQGPIGELFF
cdr3_nt: TGTGCCAGCAGCCAAGGACCAATCGGGGAGCTGTTTTTT
d_call: -
clone_size: -
v_call: TRBV3-1
j_call: TRBJ2-2

cdr3_aa: CSAIKVHEQYF
cdr3_nt: TGCAGTGCCATAAAGGTTCACGAGCAGTACTTC
d_call: -
clone_size: -
v_call: TRBV20-1
j_call: TRBJ2-7

cdr3_aa: CATSDPTSGSDREQFF
cdr3_nt: TGTGCCACCAGTGACCCGACTAGCGGGAGCGATCGTGAGCAGTTCTTC
d_call: TRBD2
clone_size: -
v_call: TRBV24-1
j_call: TRBJ2-1

cdr3_aa: CASSYSLDRVANYGYTF
cdr3_nt: TGTGCCAGCAGTTACTCGTTGGACAGGGTAGCTAACTATGGCTACACCTTC
d_call: TRBD1
clone_size: few
v_call: TRBV6-6
j_call: TRBJ1-2

cdr3_aa: CSVAGGASYEQYF
cdr3_nt: TGCAGCGTTGCAGGGGGCGCATCCTACGAGCAGTACTTC
d_call: TRBD1
clone_size: -
v_call: TRBV29-1
j_call: TRBJ2-7